The 24 T cell receptor beta chains given below trace back to one sample, sequenced in a study of blood T cell repertoires in COVID-19. Produced via immunoSEQ multiplex PCR; TCRdb's table is partial and in-frame only. This table holds approximately 300,000 clones, about nine tenths found once. Sequenced material: PBMCs or T cells enriched from blood (not recorded which). Receptors originate from a woman in her 30s who had recovered from COVID-19.

Remarks on this clone: The sample contains more than one DNA sequence encoding this CDR3. The chain links TRBV12-3 or TRBV12-4 to TRBJ1-1, with D tentatively TRBD1 (5 bases). Trimming cost V 2 bases and J 1 base, with 5 bases left between them. CDR3 length: 13 residues. The CDR3 sequence: CASSLQGNTEAFF. CDR3 nucleotide sequence: TGTGCCAGCAGTTTACAGGGGAACACTGAAGCTTTCTTT.

The chain joins TRBV7-2 to TRBJ2-3; a possible D gene is TRBD1 (5 bases). The ends were cut back, 5 bases at V and 0 bases at J, with 18 bases in the middle. This CDR3 has 17 residues. Germline V CDR1 and CDR2: SGHTA, FQGNSA. The CDR3 is CASSPDPATVSTDTQYF. In DNA, the CDR3 is TGTGCCAGCAGCCCGGACCCGGCGACAGTTAGCACAGATACGCAGTATTTT.

The CDR3 sequence: CATSDPASGTHNEQFF. The CDR3 coding sequence is TGTGCCACCAGTGACCCCGCTAGCGGGACTCACAATGAGCAGTTCTTC. This chain links TRBV24-1 with TRBJ2-1, with 9 bases lining up with TRBD2. The CDR3 length is 16 residues. Trimming took 4 bases from V and 5 from J; bases not matched to a gene: 8. Germline values: CDR1 KGHDR, CDR2 SFDVKD.

This rearrangement joins TRBV6-5 to TRBJ1-3; the match to TRBD1 covers 8 bases. V gave up 8 bases and J gave up 5 bases; unmatched junction bases: 11. This CDR3 spans 15 amino acids. Germline V gene data show CDR1 as MNHEY and CDR2 as SVGAGI. CDR3 nucleotide sequence: TGTGCCAGCGACACACCCGGGACAGGACGAAACACCATATATTTT. It translates to CASDTPGTGRNTIYF.

This rearrangement joins TRBV10-3 to TRBJ1-1; D perhaps matches TRBD1 (5 bases). V dropped 2 bases and J dropped 5 bases, with 15 bases sitting between them. Germline values: CDR1 ENHRY, CDR2 SYGVKD. The CDR3 is made up of 15 amino acids. CDR3 sequence reads: CAISEAGPLITEAFF. The CDR3 DNA is TGTGCCATCAGTGAGGCAGGGCCCTTGATTACTGAAGCTTTCTTT.

The chain couples TRBV12-3 or TRBV12-4 to TRBJ1-2; D unresolved. The CDR3 spans 13 residues. Deletions cut 5 bases from V and 0 bases from J, with 7 bases between. The CDR3: CASSPSSNYGYTF. In nucleotides, the CDR3 is TGTGCCAGCAGTCCCTCTTCTAACTATGGCTACACCTTC.

This clone was detected a few times. The chain couples TRBV13 to TRBJ1-1; TRBD1 matches at 7 bases. Germline V gene sequence: CDR1 PRHDT, CDR2 FYEKMQ (reference sequence). The V gene end was trimmed by 3 bases and the J gene end by 7 bases; junction bases not matched to a gene: 5. The CDR3 covers 13 residues. The CDR3 DNA sequence: TGTGCCAGCAGCTTGACAGGGTGGGGTGAAGCTTTCTTT. Residues: CASSLTGWGEAFF.

CDR3 nucleotides: TGTGCCAGCAGCCAAGGATTGACTAGCGGTCAAGAGACCCAGTACTTC. The encoded protein is CASSQGLTSGQETQYF. J is TRBJ2-5 and V is TRBV3-1 (or the pseudogene TRBV3-2); 9 bases match TRBD2. This CDR3 has 16 amino acids. From germline, CDR1 is LGHDT and CDR2 YNNKEL (reference sequence). V was clipped by 1 base and J by 2 bases; unmatched bases: 5.

The rearrangement links TRBV5-1 to TRBJ2-1, with no clear D. V was shortened by 0 bases and J by 5 bases, with 9 bases between the two germline ends. The germline V gene encodes CDR1 SGHRS and CDR2 YFSETQ. This CDR3 is built from 14 residues. The chain's CDR3 is CASSLGEPNNEQFF. The CDR3 DNA follows: TGCGCCAGCAGCTTGGGAGAACCCAACAATGAGCAGTTCTTC.

The chain carries TRBV12-3 or TRBV12-4 and TRBJ1-1; D is unresolved. Trimming stripped 6 bases from V and 2 bases from J, with 10 bases between. The CDR3 covers 13 residues. CDR3 in amino acids: CASSPIVNTEAFF. The CDR3 nucleotides read TGTGCCAGCAGCCCTATTGTTAACACTGAAGCTTTCTTT.

J is TRBJ1-4 and V is TRBV25-1, with 8 bases identical to TRBD1. This CDR3 spans 16 amino acids. CDR1 is MGHDK, CDR2 SYGVNS, per germline. The trim removed 3 bases at V and 8 bases at J, leaving 11 bases unmatched. CDR3 in DNA: TGTGCCAGCAGTGATGACAGGGGATGGGGGAACGAAAAACTGTTTTTT. Translating it yields CASSDDRGWGNEKLFF.

V usage is TRBV6-4 and J usage is TRBJ2-1; a possible D gene is TRBD2 (5 bases). V gave up 3 bases and J gave up 5 bases, with 8 bases separating them. Germline V gives CDR1 MRHNA, CDR2 SNTAGT. The CDR3 runs 13 residues. The CDR3 nucleotides are TGTGCCAGCAGTGATGGGAGTGACAATGAGCAGTTCTTC. Translating gives CASSDGSDNEQFF.

The genes are TRBV5-1 and TRBJ1-2, with D possibly being TRBD1 (5 bases). The CDR3 sequence is 15 residues long. Deletions cut 4 bases from V and 7 bases from J, with 20 bases between. Germline-derived CDR1 and CDR2 are SGHRS and YFSETQ. DNA for the CDR3: TGCGCCAGCAGCCTACAGCGGGACCGGCTAGCTGGCTACACCTTC. It encodes CASSLQRDRLAGYTF.

The V gene is TRBV18, the J gene TRBJ1-4, with TRBD1 matching over 7 bases. This CDR3 spans 15 amino acids. The V and J ends lost 0 bases and 8 bases, in that order; junction bases with no gene match: 6. The germline V gene has CDR1 KGHSH and CDR2 LQKENI. CDR3: CASSPPLQGGEKLFF. The CDR3 region has the DNA TGTGCCAGCTCACCACCCCTTCAGGGGGGCGAAAAACTGTTTTTT.

The CDR3 region has the DNA TGTGCCAGCAGTTACCCCGCGGGAGGGCCGGTAACTGAGCAGTTCTTC. The encoded protein is CASSYPAGGPVTEQFF. The rearrangement links TRBV6-6 to TRBJ2-1; 9 bases align to TRBD2. V was clipped by 2 bases and J by 9 bases; unmatched bases: 11. The CDR3 sequence is 16 residues long. The germline V gene has CDR1 MNHNY and CDR2 SVGAGI (reference sequence).

This clone was observed a few times. The genes are TRBV19 and TRBJ1-5, with unresolved D. With 7 bases removed from V and 0 bases from J, the gap between germline ends came to 10 bases. This CDR3 is built from 14 residues. Per germline, CDR1 LNHDA and CDR2 SQIVND (reference sequence). For the CDR3, the DNA is TGTGCCAGTACAACACCCGATAGCAATCAGCCCCAGCATTTT. Protein product: CASTTPDSNQPQHF.

The chain has TRBV11-2 and TRBJ1-3; D gene uncertain. The CDR3 consists of 14 residues. The germline CDR1 and CDR2 sequences are SGHAT and FQNNGV. V lost 3 bases, J lost 0 bases, and 6 bases lay in between. DNA of the CDR3: TGTGCCAGCAGCTTGACAATCTCTGGAAACACCATATATTTT. This translates into CASSLTISGNTIYF.

Remarks on this clone: The junction departs from the called germline gene at one end, perhaps through a read error. The V and J genes are TRBV7-7 and TRBJ2-1; D uncertain. The CDR3 is 14 residues long. Germline values: CDR1 SSHAT, CDR2 FNYEAQ (reference sequence). The CDR3 loop reads CASSLAPGSNEQFF. The CDR3 DNA reads as TGTGCTAGCAGCTTAGCACCGGGTTCGAATGAGCAGTTCTTC.

J is TRBJ2-7 and V is TRBV3-1 (or the pseudogene TRBV3-2); 11 nucleotides line up with TRBD1. The CDR3 runs to 15 residues. Germline CDR1 is LGHDT and CDR2 is YNNKEL (reference sequence). J was trimmed by 5 bases and V by 7 bases; bases with no gene match: 10. CDR3 nucleotide sequence: TGTGCCAGCACCCCCCGGACAGGGGGCTATAACGAGCAGTACTTC. It specifies CASTPRTGGYNEQYF.

The chain combines TRBV19 with TRBJ1-2; no definite D call. The CDR3 is 13 amino acids. Germline loops: CDR1 LNHDA, CDR2 SQIVND (reference sequence). V was clipped by 3 bases and J by 8 bases, with 13 bases between them. The CDR3 DNA sequence: TGTGCCAGTAGTATCCCCCCGAGGAGGGGCTACACCTTC. It specifies CASSIPPRRGYTF.

The chain combines TRBV5-6 with TRBJ1-1; 8 bases are shared with TRBD1. V shed 5 bases and J 7 bases; nucleotides not matched to a gene: 13. The CDR3 sequence is 15 residues long. The germline CDR1 and CDR2 sequences are SGHDT and YYEEEE. Written as DNA, the CDR3 is TGTGCCAGCAGATGGGGTCAGGGACAGGTCTTTGAAGCTTTCTTT. Protein sequence: CASRWGQGQVFEAFF. The full variable domain, its missing parts supplied by reference TRBV5-6 and TRBJ1-1, is DAGVTQSPTHLIKTRGQQVTLRCSPKSGHDTVSWYQQALGQGPQFIFQYYEEEERQRGNFPDRFSGHQFPNYSSELNVNALLLGDSALYLCASRWGQGQVFEAFFGQGTRLTVV.

The CDR3 region is CAISETPRTGSSYNEQFF. CDR3 nucleotide sequence: TGTGCCATCAGTGAGACCCCCAGGACGGGAAGCTCCTACAATGAGCAGTTCTTC. The rearrangement joins TRBV10-3 to TRBJ2-1; weak D call: TRBD2 (5 bases). Trimming stripped 2 bases from V and 0 bases from J, with 17 bases between. CDR1 and CDR2 (germline): ENHRY, SYGVKD. The CDR3 has 18 residues.

The chain joins TRBV18 to TRBJ1-5; D is possibly TRBD1 (5 bases). V dropped 5 bases and J dropped 1 base, with 12 bases sitting between them. In germline, CDR1 is KGHSH, CDR2 LQKENI. The CDR3 has 15 amino acids. As DNA, the CDR3 is TGTGCCAGCTCATCGGGGGTTGGAAGCAATCAGCCCCAGCATTTT. Protein sequence: CASSSGVGSNQPQHF. The complete variable domain, with remaining parts taken from reference TRBV18 and TRBJ1-5, reads NAGVMQNPRHLVRRRGQEARLRCSPMKGHSHVYWYRQLPEEGLKFMVYLQKENIIDESGMPKERFSAEFPKEGPSILRIQQVVRGDSAAYFCASSSGVGSNQPQHFGDGTRLSIL.

The gene calls are TRBV5-5 and TRBJ2-2; 9 nucleotides match TRBD1. From germline, CDR1 is SGHKS and CDR2 YYEKEE (reference sequence). J was trimmed by 6 bases and V by 0 bases; bases with no gene match: 9. The CDR3 spans 17 residues. CDR3 nucleotide sequence: TGTGCCAGCAGCTTGGACCGGGACAGGGCGGTATCCGGGGAGCTGTTTTTT. It yields the protein CASSLDRDRAVSGELFF.